These T cell receptor beta chains were read from a single sample in a study of cytomegalovirus exposure and HLA in healthy donors. This table comes from immunoSEQ multiplex PCR, and its TCRdb copy is limited to in-frame clones, with some not included. The table lists 100,000 to 150,000 clones, over 65% of them singletons. Source material: PBMCs. The origin of the receptors is a man aged 35 to 55 in good health and CMV-seropositive. CDR3s include the opening cysteine and the closing phenylalanine or tryptophan. Fields, in order: J gene, D gene, clone size, V gene, CDR3 protein, CDR3 DNA. A D gene is named only where the DNA matches it firmly. Not all rows give a size; the values are once, few, many and, for expanded clones, a class.

>TRBJ1-6|TRBD1|-|TRBV5-1
CASSLAGQGANSPLHF
TGCGCCAGCAGCTTGGCCGGACAGGGCGCAAATTCACCCCTCCACTTT
>TRBJ2-7|TRBD1|few|TRBV2
CASADRPTYEQYF
TGTGCCAGCGCGGACAGGCCAACCTACGAGCAGTACTTC
>TRBJ2-2|TRBD1|-|TRBV7-7
CASSPRTGENTGELFF
TGTGCCAGCAGCCCCCGGACAGGGGAAAACACCGGGGAGCTGTTTTTT
>TRBJ1-1|-|-|TRBV5-6
CASSSPGTRGSEAFF
TGTGCCAGCAGCTCTCCCGGGACTCGAGGTTCTGAAGCTTTCTTT
>TRBJ2-3|TRBD2|-|TRBV9
CASSVRLAGVSDTQYF
TGTGCCAGCAGCGTAAGACTAGCGGGAGTCTCAGATACGCAGTATTTT
>TRBJ1-1|-|-|TRBV5-1
CASSPSRSGYTEAFF
TGCGCCAGCAGCCCATCTAGGTCGGGGTACACTGAAGCTTTCTTT
>TRBJ1-1|-|-|TRBV13
CASSLGAGWVTEAFF
TGTGCCAGCAGCTTAGGGGCAGGGTGGGTCACTGAAGCTTTCTTT
>TRBJ2-3|-|once|TRBV7-3
CASSLMEIGSDTQYF
TGTGCCAGCAGCCTGATGGAGATAGGTTCAGATACGCAGTATTTT
>TRBJ2-1|TRBD2|few|TRBV12-5
CASGTTSGLSSYNEQFF
TGTGCTAGTGGTACGACTAGCGGGCTGAGCTCCTACAATGAGCAGTTCTTC
>TRBJ2-7|TRBD1|-|TRBV6-5
CASTKLQGTEQYF
TGTGCCAGCACGAAACTACAGGGGACCGAGCAGTACTTC
>TRBJ1-1|-|-|TRBV10-2
CASSVKQANTEAFF
TGCGCCAGCAGTGTAAAACAGGCGAACACTGAAGCTTTCTTT
>TRBJ2-1|-|-|TRBV28
CASSGYSGTVEQFF
TGTGCCAGCAGTGGTTATTCGGGAACGGTTGAGCAGTTCTTC
>TRBJ1-2|-|-|TRBV6-5
CASSKLIETAYGYTF
TGTGCCAGCAGCAAGTTGATCGAGACAGCCTATGGCTACACCTTC
>TRBJ2-7|TRBD2|-|TRBV29-1
CSVLLAGYEQYF
TGCAGCGTCCTTCTAGCGGGATACGAGCAGTACTTC
>TRBJ2-2|TRBD2|-|TRBV5-4
CASSSYPSGLGGELFF
TGTGCCAGCAGCTCTTACCCTAGCGGGTTGGGCGGGGAGCTGTTTTTT
>TRBJ2-1|TRBD1|-|TRBV5-6
CASSLAGQGALNEQFF
TGTGCCAGCAGCTTGGCAGGACAGGGGGCATTGAATGAGCAGTTCTTC
>TRBJ2-5|TRBD1|few|TRBV14
CASSQGRGQGKETQYF
TGTGCCAGCAGCCAAGGGAGGGGACAGGGGAAAGAGACCCAGTACTTC
>TRBJ2-2|-|-|TRBV7-6
CASSLAPGVMDTGELFF
TGTGCCAGCAGCTTAGCGCCGGGGGTGATGGACACCGGGGAGCTGTTTTTT
>TRBJ2-7|TRBD1|-|TRBV4-1
CASSSNRGLLYEQYF
TGCGCCAGCAGCAGCAACAGGGGGCTCCTCTACGAGCAGTACTTC
>TRBJ2-7|TRBD2|-|TRBV19
CATGLAGGLSYEQYF
TGTGCCACAGGACTAGCGGGGGGCCTCTCCTACGAGCAGTACTTC
>TRBJ1-1|TRBD1|-|TRBV5-1
CASSPDGRDRGLTEAFF
TGCGCCAGCAGCCCGGATGGCCGGGACAGGGGTCTCACTGAAGCTTTCTTT
>TRBJ2-6|TRBD1|-|TRBV29-1
CSVGQSSGANVLTF
TGCAGCGTGGGACAGTCCTCTGGGGCCAACGTCCTGACTTTC
>TRBJ2-7|-|-|TRBV6-5
CASTTLERYEQYF
TGTGCCAGCACCACCCTAGAAAGATACGAGCAGTACTTC
>TRBJ2-7|TRBD2|-|TRBV29-1
CSVGLAGGPSFSKQYF
TGCAGCGTTGGACTAGCGGGAGGGCCGAGTTTCAGCAAGCAGTACTTC
>TRBJ1-5|-|few|TRBV9
CASSTTGSTGEPQHF
TGTGCCAGCAGCACTACAGGAAGCACAGGTGAGCCCCAGCATTTT
>TRBJ2-5|-|few|TRBV28
CASSPKETQYF
TGTGCCAGCAGTCCCAAAGAGACCCAGTACTTC
>TRBJ2-5|-|-|TRBV7-9
CASSSLGETQYF
TGTGCCAGCAGCTCCCTCGGAGAGACCCAGTACTTC
>TRBJ2-1|-|few|TRBV6-4
CASSRTTGWGENEQFF
TGTGCCAGCAGCCGAACGACAGGGTGGGGGGAAAATGAGCAGTTCTTC
>TRBJ1-1|TRBD1|-|TRBV5-4
CASSPGTGALNTEAFF
TGTGCCAGCAGCCCCGGGACAGGGGCTCTGAACACTGAAGCTTTCTTT
>TRBJ2-7|TRBD2|-|TRBV2
CASSEGLAGAIYEQYF
TGTGCCAGCAGTGAGGGACTAGCGGGGGCGATTTACGAGCAGTACTTC
>TRBJ1-2|-|-|TRBV6-6
CASSYAPVGGQGYTF
TGTGCCAGCAGTTATGCTCCGGTGGGGGGGCAAGGCTACACCTTC
>TRBJ2-1|TRBD1|-|TRBV2
CASSIQGTSSYNEQFF
TGTGCCAGCAGTATACAGGGGACGAGCTCCTACAATGAGCAGTTCTTC
>TRBJ2-1|-|-|TRBV4-2
CASSPGAGLNNEQFF
TGTGCCAGCAGCCCCGGTGCAGGGCTCAACAATGAGCAGTTCTTC
>TRBJ2-2|TRBD1|-|TRBV10-3
CAISESAQGAGTGELFF
TGTGCCATCAGTGAGTCGGCTCAGGGGGCAGGGACCGGGGAGCTGTTTTTT
>TRBJ2-1|TRBD1|-|TRBV30
CAWNLATGYNEQFF
TGTGCCTGGAATCTGGCGACAGGGTACAATGAGCAGTTCTTC
>TRBJ2-3|TRBD2|-|TRBV7-7
CASSPGLAANTDTQYF
TGTGCTAGCAGCCCGGGACTAGCGGCGAACACAGATACGCAGTATTTT
>TRBJ2-3|TRBD2|once|TRBV6-6
CASSYSRGRADTQYF
TGTGCCAGCAGTTACTCGAGAGGGAGGGCAGATACGCAGTATTTT
>TRBJ2-2|TRBD2|-|TRBV27
CASSLSLAGSGELFF
TGTGCCAGCAGTTTATCGCTAGCGGGTTCCGGGGAGCTGTTTTTT
>TRBJ2-5|-|-|TRBV5-1
CASSLVMYKKTQYF
TGCGCCAGCAGCTTGGTTATGTACAAAAAGACCCAGTACTTC
>TRBJ2-7|-|-|TRBV5-6
CASSRGVGRYEQYF
TGTGCCAGCAGCCGCGGGGTCGGACGATACGAGCAGTACTTC
>TRBJ2-5|-|once|TRBV11-3
CASSLTTSGETQYF
TGTGCCAGCAGCCTAACGACTAGTGGGGAGACCCAGTACTTC
>TRBJ2-7|-|once|TRBV2
CASSDFSGTYEQYF
TGTGCCAGCAGTGATTTCTCGGGAACCTACGAGCAGTACTTC
>TRBJ1-2|-|-|TRBV4-1
CASNIPGSGYTF
TGCGCCAGCAATATACCAGGATCGGGCTACACCTTC
>TRBJ1-4|TRBD1|-|TRBV29-1
CSVADRGTNEKLFF
TGCAGCGTCGCGGACAGGGGCACTAATGAAAAACTGTTTTTT
>TRBJ2-1|TRBD2|-|TRBV19
CASRLGLAGYNEQFF
TGTGCCAGCAGGCTGGGTCTAGCGGGGTACAATGAGCAGTTCTTC
>TRBJ1-5|TRBD1|-|TRBV10-3
CATSQGVAQHF
TGTGCCACTTCACAGGGGGTGGCCCAGCATTTT
>TRBJ2-2|TRBD2|-|TRBV9
CASSVIAGSAGELFF
TGTGCCAGCAGCGTAATAGCGGGCTCCGCCGGGGAGCTGTTTTTT